This T cell receptor beta chain was identified in a study of identical twins. A template switching step contributed a universal primer site, while unique molecular identifiers were present in the cDNA. TCRdb reprocessed the 5' RACE reads with MiXCR, giving one entry per CDR3 protein. In the table there are 400,000 to 600,000 distinct CDR3 sequences, 20% to 25% of which are singletons. There are 15 residues in the CDR3. V was pared by 2 bases and J by 2 bases, with 10 bases between. Regarding the study as a whole: Within cord blood, abundant beta clonotypes carried fewer insertions, but memory repertoires showed no such trend.

Regarding this clonotype: Its cognate antigen is unknown.

These records were also assigned to another study, of yellow fever vaccine responses in identical twins.

The clonotype comes from a woman aged 18-29 years in good health. The material sequenced was CD4+ T cells sorted from blood. This chain connects TRBV12-3 or TRBV12-4 to TRBJ1-3, with D hard to call. In nucleotides, the CDR3 is TGTGCCAGCAGTTTAATGAGCGGGACTGGAAACACCATATATTTT. It codes for CASSLMSGTGNTIYF.